The clone carrying this T cell receptor (beta chain) was seen a single time. This sample was included in a study of blood T cell repertoires in COVID-19. The V gene lost 5 bases and the J gene lost 2 bases, with 14 bases spanning the gap. Germline assignment: CDR1 SGDLS and CDR2 YYNGEE. This CDR3 is 15 amino acids long. Original processing methods: Amplifying reference gene primers gave estimates of nucleated cell counts. Here immunoSEQ multiplex PCR was the method, and the copy in TCRdb shows in-frame clones only, minus some. For V, J and clone size, that table is used; D and trimming come from the DNA. Of 250,000 to 300,000 clones in the sample, around 88% were seen once.

The sample consisted of peripheral blood. This TCR was sampled from a man aged 30 to 45 with active or convalescent COVID-19. The gene calls are TRBV9 and TRBJ2-1, with D maybe TRBD2 (6 bases). CDR3: CASREVRGPYNEQFF. The CDR3 DNA is TGTGCCAGCAGGGAGGTGCGGGGCCCCTACAATGAGCAGTTCTTC. The variable domain in full, completed from reference TRBV9 and TRBJ2-1, reads DSGVTQTPKHLITATGQRVTLRCSPRSGDLSVYWYQQSLDQGLQFLIQYYNGEERAKGNILERFSAQQFPDLHSELNLSSLELGDSALYFCASREVRGPYNEQFFGPGTRLTVL.